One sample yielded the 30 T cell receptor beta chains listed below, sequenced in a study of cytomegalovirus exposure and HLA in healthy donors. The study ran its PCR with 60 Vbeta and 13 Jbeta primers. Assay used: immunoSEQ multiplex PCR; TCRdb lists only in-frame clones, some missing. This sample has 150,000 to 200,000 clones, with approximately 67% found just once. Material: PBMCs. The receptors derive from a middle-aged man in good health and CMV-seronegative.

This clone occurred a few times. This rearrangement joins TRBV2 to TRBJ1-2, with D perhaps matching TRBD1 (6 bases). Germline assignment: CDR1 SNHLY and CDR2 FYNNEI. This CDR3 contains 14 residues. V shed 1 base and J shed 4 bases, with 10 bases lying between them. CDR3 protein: CASSEGRGGYGYTF. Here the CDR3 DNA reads TGTGCCAGCAGTGAAGGGAGGGGGGGCTATGGCTACACCTTC.

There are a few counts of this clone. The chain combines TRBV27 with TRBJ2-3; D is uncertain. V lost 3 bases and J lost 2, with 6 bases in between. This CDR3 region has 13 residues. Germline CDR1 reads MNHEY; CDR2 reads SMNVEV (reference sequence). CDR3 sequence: CASSLQYTDTQYF. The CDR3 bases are TGTGCCAGCAGTTTGCAGTACACAGATACGCAGTATTTT.

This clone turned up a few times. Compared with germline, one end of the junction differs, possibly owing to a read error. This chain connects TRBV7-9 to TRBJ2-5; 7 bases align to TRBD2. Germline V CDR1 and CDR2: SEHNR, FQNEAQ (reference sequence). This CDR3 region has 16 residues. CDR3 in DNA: TGTTCCAGCAGCTTAGGATTGGCGGGAGCAGGAGAGACCCAGTACTTC. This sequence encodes CSSSLGLAGAGETQYF.

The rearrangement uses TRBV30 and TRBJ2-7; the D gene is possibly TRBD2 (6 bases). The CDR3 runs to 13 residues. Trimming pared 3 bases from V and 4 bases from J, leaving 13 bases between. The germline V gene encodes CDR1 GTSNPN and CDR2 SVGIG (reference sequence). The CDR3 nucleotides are TGTGCCTGGAGGATGAGGGGACTGTACGAGCAGTACTTC. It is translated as CAWRMRGLYEQYF.

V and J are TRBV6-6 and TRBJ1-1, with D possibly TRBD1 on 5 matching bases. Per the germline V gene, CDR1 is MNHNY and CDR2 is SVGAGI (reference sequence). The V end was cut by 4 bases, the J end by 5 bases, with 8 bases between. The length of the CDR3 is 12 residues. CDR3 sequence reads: CASSSGETEAFF. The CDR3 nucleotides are TGTGCCAGCAGTTCGGGGGAAACTGAAGCTTTCTTT.

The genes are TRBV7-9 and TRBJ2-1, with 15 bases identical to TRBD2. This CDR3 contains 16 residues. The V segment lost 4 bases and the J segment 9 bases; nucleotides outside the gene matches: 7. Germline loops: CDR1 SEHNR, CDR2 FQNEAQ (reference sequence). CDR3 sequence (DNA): TGTGCCAGCAGCTCCTTCGGACTAGCGGGAGGGGGTGAGCAGTTCTTC. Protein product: CASSSFGLAGGGEQFF.

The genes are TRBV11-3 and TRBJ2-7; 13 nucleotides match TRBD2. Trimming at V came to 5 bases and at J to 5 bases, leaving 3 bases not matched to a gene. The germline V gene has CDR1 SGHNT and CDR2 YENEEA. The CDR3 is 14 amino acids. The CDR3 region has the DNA TGTGCCAGCAGCCGTGGACTAGCGGGAGACGAGCAGTACTTC. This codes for CASSRGLAGDEQYF.

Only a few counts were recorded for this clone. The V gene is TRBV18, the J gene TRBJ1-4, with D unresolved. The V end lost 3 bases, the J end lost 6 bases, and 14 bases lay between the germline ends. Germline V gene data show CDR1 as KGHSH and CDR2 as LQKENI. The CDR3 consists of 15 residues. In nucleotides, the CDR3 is TGTGCCAGCTCACCGAACCTAGAGGGAGATGAAAAACTGTTTTTT. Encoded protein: CASSPNLEGDEKLFF.

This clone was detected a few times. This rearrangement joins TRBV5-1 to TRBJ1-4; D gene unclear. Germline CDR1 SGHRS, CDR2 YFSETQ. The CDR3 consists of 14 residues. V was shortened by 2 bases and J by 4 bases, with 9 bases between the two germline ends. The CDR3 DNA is TGCGCCAGCAGCTTCGAGGGAGGTAATGAAAAACTGTTTTTT. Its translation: CASSFEGGNEKLFF.

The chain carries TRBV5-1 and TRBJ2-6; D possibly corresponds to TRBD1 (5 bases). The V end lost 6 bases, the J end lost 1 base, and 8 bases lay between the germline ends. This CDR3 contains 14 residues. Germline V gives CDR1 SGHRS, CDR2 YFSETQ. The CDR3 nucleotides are TGCGCCAGCAATGGACAATCTGGGGCCAACGTCCTGACTTTC. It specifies CASNGQSGANVLTF.

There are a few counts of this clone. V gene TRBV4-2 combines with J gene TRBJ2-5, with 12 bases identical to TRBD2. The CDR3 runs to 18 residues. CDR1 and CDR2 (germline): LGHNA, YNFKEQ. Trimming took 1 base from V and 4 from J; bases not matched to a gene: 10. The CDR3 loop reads CASSQVATSGGSGETQYF. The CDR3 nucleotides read TGTGCCAGCAGCCAAGTGGCCACTAGCGGGGGGTCGGGAGAGACCCAGTACTTC.

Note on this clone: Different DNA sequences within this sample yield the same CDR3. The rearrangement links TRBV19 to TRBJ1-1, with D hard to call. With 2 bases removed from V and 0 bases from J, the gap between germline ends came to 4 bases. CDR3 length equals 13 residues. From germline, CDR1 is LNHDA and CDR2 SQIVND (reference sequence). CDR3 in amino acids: CASSISVNTEAFF. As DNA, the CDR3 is TGTGCCAGTAGTATATCAGTGAACACTGAAGCTTTCTTT.

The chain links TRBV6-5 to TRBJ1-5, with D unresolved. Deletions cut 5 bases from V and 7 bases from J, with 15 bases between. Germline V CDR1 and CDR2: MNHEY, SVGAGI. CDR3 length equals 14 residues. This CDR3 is CASSESGDGQPQHF. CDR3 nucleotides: TGTGCCAGCAGTGAATCTGGAGATGGGCAGCCCCAGCATTTT.

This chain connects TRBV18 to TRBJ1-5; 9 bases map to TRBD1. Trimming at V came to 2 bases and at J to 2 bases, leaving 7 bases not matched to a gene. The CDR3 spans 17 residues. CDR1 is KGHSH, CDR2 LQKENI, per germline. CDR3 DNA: TGTGCCAGCTCACCAGGGACAGGGATCGTGGGCAATCAGCCCCAGCATTTT. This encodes CASSPGTGIVGNQPQHF. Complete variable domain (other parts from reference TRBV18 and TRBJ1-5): NAGVMQNPRHLVRRRGQEARLRCSPMKGHSHVYWYRQLPEEGLKFMVYLQKENIIDESGMPKERFSAEFPKEGPSILRIQQVVRGDSAAYFCASSPGTGIVGNQPQHFGDGTRLSIL.

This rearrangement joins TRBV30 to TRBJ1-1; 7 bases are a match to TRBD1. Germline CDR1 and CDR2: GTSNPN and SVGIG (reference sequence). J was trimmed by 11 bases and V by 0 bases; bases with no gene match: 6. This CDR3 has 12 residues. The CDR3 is CAWSVQGKGAFF. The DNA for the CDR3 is TGTGCCTGGAGTGTACAGGGGAAAGGGGCTTTCTTT.

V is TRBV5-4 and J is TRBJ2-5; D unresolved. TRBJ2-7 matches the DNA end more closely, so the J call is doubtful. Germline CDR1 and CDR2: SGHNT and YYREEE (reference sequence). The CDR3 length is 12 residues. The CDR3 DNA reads TGTGCCAGCAGCTTGGAGTCCTACGAGCAGTACTTC. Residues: CASSLESYEQYF.

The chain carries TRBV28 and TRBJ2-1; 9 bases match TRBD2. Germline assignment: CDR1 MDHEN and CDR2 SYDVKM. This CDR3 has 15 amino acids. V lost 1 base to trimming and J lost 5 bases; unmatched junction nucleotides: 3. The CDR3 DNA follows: TGTGCCAGCAGTTTATTAGCGGGGGAAAACAATGAGCAGTTCTTC. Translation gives CASSLLAGENNEQFF.

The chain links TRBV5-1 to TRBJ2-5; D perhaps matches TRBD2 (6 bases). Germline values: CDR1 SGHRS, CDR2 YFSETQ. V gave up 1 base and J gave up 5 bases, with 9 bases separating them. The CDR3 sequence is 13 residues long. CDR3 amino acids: CASSLIGSETQYF. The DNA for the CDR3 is TGCGCCAGCAGCTTGATCGGGAGCGAGACCCAGTACTTC.

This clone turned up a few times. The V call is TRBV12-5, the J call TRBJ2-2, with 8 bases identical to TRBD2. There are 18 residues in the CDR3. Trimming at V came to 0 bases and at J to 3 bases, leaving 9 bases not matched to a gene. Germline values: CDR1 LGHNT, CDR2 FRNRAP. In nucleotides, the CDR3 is TGTGCTAGTGGTTTGGTAGGTTCGGCGGGAGGATACACCGGGGAGCTGTTTTTT. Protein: CASGLVGSAGGYTGELFF.

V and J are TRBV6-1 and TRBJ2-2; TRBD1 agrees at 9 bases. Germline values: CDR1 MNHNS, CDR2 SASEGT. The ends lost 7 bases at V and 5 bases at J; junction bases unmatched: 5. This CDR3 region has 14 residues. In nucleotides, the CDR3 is TGTGCCAGCACCCCGACAGGGGGTACCGGGGAGCTGTTTTTT. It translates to CASTPTGGTGELFF.

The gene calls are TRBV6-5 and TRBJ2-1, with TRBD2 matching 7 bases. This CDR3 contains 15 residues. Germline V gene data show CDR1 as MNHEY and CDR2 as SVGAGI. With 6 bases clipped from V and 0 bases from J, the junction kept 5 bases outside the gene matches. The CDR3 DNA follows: TGTGCCAGCAGACCTAGCGGAGGCTCCTACAATGAGCAGTTCTTC. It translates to CASRPSGGSYNEQFF.

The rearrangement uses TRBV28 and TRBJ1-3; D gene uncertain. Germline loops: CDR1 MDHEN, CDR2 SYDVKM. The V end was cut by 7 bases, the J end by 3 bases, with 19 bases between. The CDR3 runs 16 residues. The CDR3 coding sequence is TGTGCCAGCATCCGAGGAGAACAACTAGGTGGAAACACCATATATTTT. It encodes CASIRGEQLGGNTIYF.

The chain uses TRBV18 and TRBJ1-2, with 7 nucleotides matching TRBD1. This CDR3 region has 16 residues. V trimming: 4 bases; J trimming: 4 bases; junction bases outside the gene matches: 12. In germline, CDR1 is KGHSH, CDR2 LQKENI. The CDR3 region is CASSLGAGGKGYGYTF. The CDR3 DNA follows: TGTGCCAGCTCACTCGGGGCAGGGGGTAAAGGCTATGGCTACACCTTC.

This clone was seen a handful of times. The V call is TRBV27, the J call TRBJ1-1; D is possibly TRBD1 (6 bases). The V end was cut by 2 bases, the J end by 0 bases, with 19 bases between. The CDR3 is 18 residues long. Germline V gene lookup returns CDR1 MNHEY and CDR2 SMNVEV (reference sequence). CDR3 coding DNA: TGTGCCAGCAGTTTAAGGGTCCCCGGACAGACAATGAACACTGAAGCTTTCTTT. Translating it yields CASSLRVPGQTMNTEAFF.

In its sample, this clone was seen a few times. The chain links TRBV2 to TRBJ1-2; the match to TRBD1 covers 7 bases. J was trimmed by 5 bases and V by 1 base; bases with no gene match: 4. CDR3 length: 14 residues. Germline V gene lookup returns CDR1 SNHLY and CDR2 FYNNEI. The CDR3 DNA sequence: TGTGCCAGCAGTGAAGGACAGGGTTTTTATGGCTACACCTTC. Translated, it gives CASSEGQGFYGYTF.

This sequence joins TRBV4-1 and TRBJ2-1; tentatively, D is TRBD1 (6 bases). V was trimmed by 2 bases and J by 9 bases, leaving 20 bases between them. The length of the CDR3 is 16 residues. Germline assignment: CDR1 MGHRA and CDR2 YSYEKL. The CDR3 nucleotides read TGCGCCAGCAGCCAACATCCGGGACAACAAATGGGTGAGCAGTTCTTC. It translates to CASSQHPGQQMGEQFF.

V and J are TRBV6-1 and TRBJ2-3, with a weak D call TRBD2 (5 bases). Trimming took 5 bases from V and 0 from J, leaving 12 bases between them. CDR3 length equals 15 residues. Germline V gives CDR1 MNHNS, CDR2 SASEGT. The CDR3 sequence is CASSPPSLSTDTQYF. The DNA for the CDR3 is TGTGCCAGCAGTCCACCTAGCCTTAGCACAGATACGCAGTATTTT.

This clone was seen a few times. CDR3 DNA: TGTGCCTGGAGTAGAGTTAATAATGAGCAGTTCTTC. This sequence encodes CAWSRVNNEQFF. This chain connects TRBV30 to TRBJ2-1; no clear D. The CDR3 runs 12 residues. V lost 2 bases to trimming and J lost 7 bases, with 9 bases between them. CDR1 and CDR2 (germline): GTSNPN, SVGIG (reference sequence).

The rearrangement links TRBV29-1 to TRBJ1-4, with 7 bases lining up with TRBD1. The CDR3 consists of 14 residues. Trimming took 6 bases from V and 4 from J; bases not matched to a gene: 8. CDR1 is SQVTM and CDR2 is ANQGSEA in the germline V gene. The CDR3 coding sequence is TGCAGCGTAGCCATCCAGGGGGGTAATGAAAAACTGTTTTTT. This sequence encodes CSVAIQGGNEKLFF. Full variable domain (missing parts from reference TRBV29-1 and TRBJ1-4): SAVISQKPSRDICQRGTSLTIQCQVDSQVTMMFWYRQQPGQSLTLIATANQGSEATYESGFVIDKFPISRPNLTFSTLTVSNMSPEDSSIYLCSVAIQGGNEKLFFGSGTQLSVL.

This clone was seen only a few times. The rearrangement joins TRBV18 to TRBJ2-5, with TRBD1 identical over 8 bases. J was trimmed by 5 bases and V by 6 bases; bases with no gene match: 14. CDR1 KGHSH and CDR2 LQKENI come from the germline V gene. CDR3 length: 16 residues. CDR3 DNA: TGTGCCAGCTCGGCCATCGGACAGGGAAGGGGGGAGACCCAGTACTTC. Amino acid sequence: CASSAIGQGRGETQYF.